This T cell receptor beta chain was captured by sequencing in a study of shared clonotypes between healthy human individuals. Whole-study context: CD4 naive and memory got three plates each, CD8 naive two, CD8 memory one.

Naive CD8 isolation took CD45RO-negative cells positively selected for CCR7 and excluded terminally differentiated effector memory CD45RA+ cells. As concerns this clone: Its antigen is currently unknown.

Germline assignment: CDR1 MNHEY and CDR2 SMNVEV (reference sequence). The germline V and J ends were trimmed by 5 bases and 5 bases, with 15 bases remaining between them. This CDR3 has 14 amino acids. Study outcomes and limitations: Only blood samples were collected, and tissue repertoires likely differ. A generally larger estimated richness was seen in naive subsets than in memory subsets.

Across several immunoSEQ plates, the genomic DNA of each subset was split evenly. Some clones are missing from TCRdb's copy, which holds only in-frame ones; the method was immunoSEQ multiplex PCR. The sample comprises millions of clones, roughly 91% of which are singletons, and about 1.8% rests with the top ten. The gene calls are TRBV27 and TRBJ1-1, with D possibly TRBD1 on 5 matching bases. This TCR was sampled from a man aged 18 to 29 in good health. Some clones in this sample may be carry-over from other donors' samples. The sequenced material came from naive CD8+ T cells from PBMCs. In nucleotides, the CDR3 is TGTGCCAGCAGTCCACCGGGACCTGGGACTGAAGCTTTCTTT. This codes for CASSPPGPGTEAFF.